This T cell receptor beta chain was documented in a study of cytomegalovirus exposure and HLA in healthy donors. Samples came from healthy bone marrow donors. This clone turned up a few times. The CDR3 runs 14 residues. Germline V gene sequence: CDR1 SGHTA, CDR2 FQGNSA. V was shortened by 5 bases and J by 4 bases, with 14 bases between the two germline ends. PCR used 60 Vbeta primers and 13 Jbeta primers. Data came from immunoSEQ multiplex PCR; TCRdb stores just in-frame clones and leaves some out. The sample records about 170,000 clones, approximately 75% being singletons. This receptor was identified in a woman between 18 and 29 years old in good health and CMV-seronegative. V and J are TRBV7-2 and TRBJ1-1; D call uncertain. Sequencing was carried out using PBMCs. The CDR3 sequence is CASSLNAGSTEAFF. CDR3 DNA sequence: TGTGCCAGCAGCCTTAATGCGGGGAGCACTGAAGCTTTCTTT. Based on the CDR3 plus reference TRBV7-2 and TRBJ1-1, the full variable domain is GAGVSQSPSNKVTEKGKDVELRCDPISGHTALYWYRQSLGQGLEFLIYFQGNSAPDKSGLPSDRFSAERTGGSVSTLTIQRTQQEDSAVYLCASSLNAGSTEAFFGQGTRLTVV.